These T cell receptor beta chains were read from a single sample in a study of T cell responses to AZD1222 COVID-19 vaccine. Sequencing was performed with immunoSEQ multiplex PCR; in TCRdb, only in-frame clones are kept and a portion is missing. The table includes approximately 150,000 clones, 90% detected once. The sequencing here drew on peripheral blood, taken 28 days after the second AZD1222 dose. The receptors were sampled from an adult who received the AZD1222 COVID-19 vaccine. The CDR3 runs from the conserved cysteine through the conserved F or W. Each record gives: V gene, J gene, CDR3 length, clone size, D gene, CDR3 protein, CDR3 DNA. A D gene is named only where the DNA matches it firmly. Rows may omit the clone size; those that give it use once, few, many or a size class.

v_gene: TRBV30; j_gene: TRBJ1-5; len: 13; abundance: once; d_gene: NA; CDR3aa: CAWSSMGNQPQHF; CDR3nt: TGTGCCTGGAGTTCCATGGGAAATCAGCCCCAGCATTTT
v_gene: TRBV10-3; j_gene: TRBJ1-2; len: 16; abundance: NA; d_gene: NA; CDR3aa: CAISTAARSQLYGYTF; CDR3nt: TGTGCCATCAGTACAGCAGCGAGATCCCAACTCTATGGCTACACCTTC
v_gene: TRBV28; j_gene: TRBJ1-2; len: 13; abundance: NA; d_gene: NA; CDR3aa: CASAGGDNYGYTF; CDR3nt: TGTGCCAGCGCCGGGGGCGATAATTATGGCTACACCTTC
v_gene: TRBV24-1; j_gene: TRBJ2-7; len: 14; abundance: NA; d_gene: TRBD1; CDR3aa: CATSDSGQGYEQYF; CDR3nt: TGTGCCACCAGTGATTCGGGACAGGGCTACGAGCAGTACTTC
v_gene: TRBV28; j_gene: TRBJ2-5; len: 15; abundance: NA; d_gene: NA; CDR3aa: CASSLLDSSKETQYF; CDR3nt: TGTGCCAGCAGTTTATTGGACAGCTCAAAAGAGACCCAGTACTTC
v_gene: TRBV11-2; j_gene: TRBJ2-5; len: 17; abundance: NA; d_gene: TRBD1; CDR3aa: CASSLLRGTGGLETQYF; CDR3nt: TGTGCCAGCAGCTTATTACGGGGGACAGGGGGCTTAGAGACCCAGTACTTC
v_gene: TRBV5-8; j_gene: TRBJ2-5; len: 13; abundance: NA; d_gene: NA; CDR3aa: CATPVGVSETQYF; CDR3nt: TGTGCCACCCCCGTTGGTGTCTCGGAGACCCAGTACTTC
v_gene: TRBV5-6; j_gene: TRBJ2-7; len: 11; abundance: few; d_gene: NA; CDR3aa: CASSFTAEQYF; CDR3nt: TGTGCCAGCAGCTTTACCGCCGAGCAGTACTTC
v_gene: TRBV28; j_gene: TRBJ1-2; len: 15; abundance: NA; d_gene: TRBD1; CDR3aa: CASRTTGEGVYGYTF; CDR3nt: TGTGCCAGCAGGACCACAGGGGAAGGGGTCTATGGCTACACCTTC
v_gene: TRBV7-2; j_gene: TRBJ1-5; len: 18; abundance: NA; d_gene: TRBD1; CDR3aa: CASSLEVSGQGLYQPQHF; CDR3nt: TGTGCCAGCAGCTTAGAAGTTTCGGGACAGGGGCTCTATCAGCCCCAGCATTTT
v_gene: TRBV4-1; j_gene: TRBJ1-1; len: 16; abundance: NA; d_gene: NA; CDR3aa: CASSHEIGGLPPRAFF; CDR3nt: TGCGCCAGCAGCCATGAGATAGGGGGACTTCCGCCGAGGGCTTTCTTT
v_gene: TRBV18; j_gene: TRBJ2-3; len: 17; abundance: NA; d_gene: NA; CDR3aa: CASSPQGFQRGTDTQYF; CDR3nt: TGTGCCAGCTCGCCACAGGGGTTCCAGCGGGGCACAGATACGCAGTATTTT
v_gene: TRBV7-2; j_gene: TRBJ2-1; len: 15; abundance: NA; d_gene: TRBD2; CDR3aa: CASRYSSGGYNEQFF; CDR3nt: TGTGCCAGCAGATATTCTAGCGGGGGGTACAATGAGCAGTTCTTC
v_gene: TRBV6-5; j_gene: TRBJ1-6; len: 15; abundance: once; d_gene: NA; CDR3aa: CASSTSPGPNSPLHF; CDR3nt: TGTGCCAGCAGTACGAGCCCCGGGCCGAATTCACCCCTCCACTTT
v_gene: TRBV7-7; j_gene: TRBJ2-5; len: 16; abundance: NA; d_gene: TRBD1; CDR3aa: CASSLFPGQGQETQYF; CDR3nt: TGTGCCAGCAGCTTATTTCCCGGACAGGGCCAAGAGACCCAGTACTTC
v_gene: TRBV6-5; j_gene: TRBJ1-6; len: 15; abundance: few; d_gene: NA; CDR3aa: CASRTGPDSNSPLHF; CDR3nt: TGTGCCAGCAGGACGGGGCCGGACAGTAATTCACCCCTCCACTTT